This paragraph covers one T cell receptor (beta chain) sequence. Its antigen is unidentified. CDR3 length: 14 residues. Trimming removed 6 bases from V and 2 bases from J; junction bases left unmatched: 5. Germline CDR1 reads WSHSY; CDR2 reads SAAADI. This record belongs to a study of cytomegalovirus exposure and HLA in healthy donors. Findings and caveats of the study: A prior analysis recorded that most TCR beta V segments were productive about 87% or about 30% of the time. It was reportedly the case that the classifier diagnosed cytomegalovirus status with high specificity and sensitivity. Highest at DRB1 and lowest at HLA-C, TCR association rates differed among HLA loci in a later analysis.

This PCR relied on a set of 60 Vbeta primers and 13 Jbeta primers. Profiled with immunoSEQ multiplex PCR; TCRdb holds only in-frame clones, not every one. This sample has 110,000 to 150,000 clones, with roughly two thirds found just once. The receptor comes from a human donor in good health. Sequencing input: PBMCs. The rearrangement links TRBV10-2 to TRBJ1-1; 8 bases are shared with TRBD1. The CDR3 spells CASSGQGPNTEAFF. DNA of the CDR3: TGCGCCAGCAGCGGACAGGGTCCTAACACTGAAGCTTTCTTT.